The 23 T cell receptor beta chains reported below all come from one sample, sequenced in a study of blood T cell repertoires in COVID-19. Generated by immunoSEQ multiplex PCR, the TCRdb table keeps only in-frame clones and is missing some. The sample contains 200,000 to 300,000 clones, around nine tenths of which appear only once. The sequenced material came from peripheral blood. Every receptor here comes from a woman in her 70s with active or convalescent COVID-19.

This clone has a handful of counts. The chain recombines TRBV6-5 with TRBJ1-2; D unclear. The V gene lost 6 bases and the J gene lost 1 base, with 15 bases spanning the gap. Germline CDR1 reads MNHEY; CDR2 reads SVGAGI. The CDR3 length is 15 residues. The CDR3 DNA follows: TGTGCCAGCAGCCAAGAGCCCGCTTTTAACTATGGCTACACCTTC. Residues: CASSQEPAFNYGYTF.

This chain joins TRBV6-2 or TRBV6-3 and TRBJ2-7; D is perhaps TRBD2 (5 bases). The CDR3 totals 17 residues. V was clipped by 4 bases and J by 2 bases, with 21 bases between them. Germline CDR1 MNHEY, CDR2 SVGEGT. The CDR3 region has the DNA TGTGCCAGCAGTTCGCCCAGCGGACCTATACCTACCTACGAGCAGTACTTC. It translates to CASSSPSGPIPTYEQYF.

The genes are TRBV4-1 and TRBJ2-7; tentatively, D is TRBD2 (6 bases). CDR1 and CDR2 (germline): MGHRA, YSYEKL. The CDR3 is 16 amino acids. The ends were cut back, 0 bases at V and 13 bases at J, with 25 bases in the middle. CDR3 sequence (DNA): TGCGCCAGCAGCCAAGAAAGGAGGGATGGGCAGGTTAGCACCTACTTC. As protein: CASSQERRDGQVSTYF.

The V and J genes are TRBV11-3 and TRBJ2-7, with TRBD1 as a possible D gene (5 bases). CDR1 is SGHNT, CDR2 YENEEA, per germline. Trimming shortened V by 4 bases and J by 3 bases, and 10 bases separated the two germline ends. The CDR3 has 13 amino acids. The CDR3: CASSSRQNYEQYF. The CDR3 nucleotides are TGTGCCAGCAGCTCCCGACAGAACTACGAGCAGTACTTC.

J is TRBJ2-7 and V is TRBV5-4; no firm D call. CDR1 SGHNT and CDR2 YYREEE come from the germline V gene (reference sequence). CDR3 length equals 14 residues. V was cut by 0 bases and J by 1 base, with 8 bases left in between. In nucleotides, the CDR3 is TGTGCCAGCAGCTTGGGAAGCACTTCCTACGAGCAGTACTTC. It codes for CASSLGSTSYEQYF.

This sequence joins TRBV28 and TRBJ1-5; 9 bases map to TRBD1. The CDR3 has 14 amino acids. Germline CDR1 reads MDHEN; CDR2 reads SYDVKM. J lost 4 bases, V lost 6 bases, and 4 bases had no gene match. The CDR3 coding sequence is TGTGCCAGCAGAACAGGGGGCGAGAATCAGCCCCAGCATTTT. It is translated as CASRTGGENQPQHF.

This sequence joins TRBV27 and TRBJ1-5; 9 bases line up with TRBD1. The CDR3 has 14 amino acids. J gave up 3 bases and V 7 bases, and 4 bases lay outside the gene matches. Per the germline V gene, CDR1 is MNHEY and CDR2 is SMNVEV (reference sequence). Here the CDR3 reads CASTGTGPNQPQHF. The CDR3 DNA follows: TGTGCCAGCACCGGGACAGGGCCCAATCAGCCCCAGCATTTT.

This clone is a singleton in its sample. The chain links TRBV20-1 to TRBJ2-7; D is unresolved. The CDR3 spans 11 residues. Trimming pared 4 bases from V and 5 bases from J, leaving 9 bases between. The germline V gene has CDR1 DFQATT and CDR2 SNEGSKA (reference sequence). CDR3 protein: CSANYINEQYF. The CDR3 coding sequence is TGCAGTGCTAACTACATCAACGAGCAGTACTTC.

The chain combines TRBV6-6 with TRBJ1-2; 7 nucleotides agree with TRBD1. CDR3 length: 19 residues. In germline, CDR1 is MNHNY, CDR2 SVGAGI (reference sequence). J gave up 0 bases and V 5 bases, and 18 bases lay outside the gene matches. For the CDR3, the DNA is TGTGCCAGCAGTCCTACTTATCAACAGGGGAGGAGTGCTAACTATGGCTACACCTTC. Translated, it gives CASSPTYQQGRSANYGYTF.

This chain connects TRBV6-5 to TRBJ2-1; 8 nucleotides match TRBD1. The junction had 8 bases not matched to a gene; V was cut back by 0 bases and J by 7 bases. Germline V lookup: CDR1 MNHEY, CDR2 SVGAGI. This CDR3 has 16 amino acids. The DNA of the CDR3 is TGTGCCAGCAGTTACTCGACTTCAGGGGGCCTGAATGAGCAGTTCTTC. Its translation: CASSYSTSGGLNEQFF.

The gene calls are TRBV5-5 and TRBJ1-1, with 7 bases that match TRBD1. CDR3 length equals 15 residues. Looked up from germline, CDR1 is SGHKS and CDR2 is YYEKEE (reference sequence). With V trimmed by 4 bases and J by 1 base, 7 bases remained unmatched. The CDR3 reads CASSVRTGANTEAFF. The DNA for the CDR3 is TGTGCCAGCAGCGTTCGGACAGGCGCGAACACTGAAGCTTTCTTT.

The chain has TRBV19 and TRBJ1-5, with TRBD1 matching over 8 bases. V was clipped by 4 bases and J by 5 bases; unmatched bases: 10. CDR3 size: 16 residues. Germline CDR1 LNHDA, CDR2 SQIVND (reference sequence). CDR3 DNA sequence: TGTGCCAGTAGTAGGACAGGGCCTTCAGTTTATCAGCCCCAGCATTTT. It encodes CASSRTGPSVYQPQHF.

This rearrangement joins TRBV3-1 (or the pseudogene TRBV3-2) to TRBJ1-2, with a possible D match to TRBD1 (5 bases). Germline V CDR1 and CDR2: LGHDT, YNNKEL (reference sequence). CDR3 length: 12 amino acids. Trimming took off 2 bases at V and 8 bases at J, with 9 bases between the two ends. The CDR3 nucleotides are TGTGCCAGCAGCCAATCAGGGCGAGGCTACACCTTC. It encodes CASSQSGRGYTF.

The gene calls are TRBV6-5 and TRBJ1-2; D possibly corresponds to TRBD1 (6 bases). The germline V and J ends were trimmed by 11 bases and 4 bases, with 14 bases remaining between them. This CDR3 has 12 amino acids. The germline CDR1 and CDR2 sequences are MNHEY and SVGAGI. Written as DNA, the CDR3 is TGTGCCCGACGGGACAACCTCTATGGCTACACCTTC. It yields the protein CARRDNLYGYTF.

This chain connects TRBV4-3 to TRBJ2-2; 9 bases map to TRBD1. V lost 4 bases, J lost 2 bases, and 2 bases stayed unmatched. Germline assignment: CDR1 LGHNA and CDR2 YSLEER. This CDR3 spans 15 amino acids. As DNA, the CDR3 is TGCGCCAGCAGCCCGGGACAGGGAAACACCGGGGAGCTGTTTTTT. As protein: CASSPGQGNTGELFF.

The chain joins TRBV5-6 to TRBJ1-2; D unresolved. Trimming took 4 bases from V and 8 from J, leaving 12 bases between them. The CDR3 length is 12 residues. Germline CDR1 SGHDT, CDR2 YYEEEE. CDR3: CASSAVGGGYTF. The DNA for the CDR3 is TGTGCCAGCAGCGCGGTGGGAGGGGGCTACACCTTC. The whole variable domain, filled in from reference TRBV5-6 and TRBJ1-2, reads DAGVTQSPTHLIKTRGQQVTLRCSPKSGHDTVSWYQQALGQGPQFIFQYYEEEERQRGNFPDRFSGHQFPNYSSELNVNALLLGDSALYLCASSAVGGGYTFGSGTRLTVV.

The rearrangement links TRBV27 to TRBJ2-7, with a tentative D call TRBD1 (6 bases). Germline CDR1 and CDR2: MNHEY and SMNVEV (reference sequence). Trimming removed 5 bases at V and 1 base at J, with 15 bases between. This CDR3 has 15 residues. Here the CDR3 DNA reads TGTGCCAGCAGTCCAACCCGACAGGCTTCCTACGAGCAGTACTTC. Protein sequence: CASSPTRQASYEQYF.

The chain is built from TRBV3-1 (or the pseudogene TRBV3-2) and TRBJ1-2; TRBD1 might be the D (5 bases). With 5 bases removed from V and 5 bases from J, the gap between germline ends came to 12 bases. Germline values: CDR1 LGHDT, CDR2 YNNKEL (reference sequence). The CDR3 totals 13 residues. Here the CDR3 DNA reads TGTGCCAGCAGCTCCCGACAGCTATATGGCTACACCTTC. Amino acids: CASSSRQLYGYTF.

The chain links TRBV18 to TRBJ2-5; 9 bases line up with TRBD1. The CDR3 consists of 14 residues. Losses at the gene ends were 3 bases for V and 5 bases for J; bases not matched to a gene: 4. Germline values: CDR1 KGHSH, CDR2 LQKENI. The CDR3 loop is CASSPPGTGETQYF. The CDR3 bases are TGTGCCAGCTCACCCCCTGGGACAGGGGAGACCCAGTACTTC.

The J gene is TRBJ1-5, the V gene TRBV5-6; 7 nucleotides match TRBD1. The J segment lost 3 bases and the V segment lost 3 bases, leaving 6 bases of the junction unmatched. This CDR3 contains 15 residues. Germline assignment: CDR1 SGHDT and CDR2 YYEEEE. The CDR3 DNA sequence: TGTGCCAGCAGCTCAAAGGGACAGCTCAATCAGCCCCAGCATTTT. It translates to CASSSKGQLNQPQHF.

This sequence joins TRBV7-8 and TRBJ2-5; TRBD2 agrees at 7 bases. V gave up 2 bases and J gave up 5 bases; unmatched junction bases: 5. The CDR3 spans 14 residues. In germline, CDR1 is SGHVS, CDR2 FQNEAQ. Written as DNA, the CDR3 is TGTGCCAGCAGCTTAAGTGCGGGGGTGGAGACCCAGTACTTC. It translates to CASSLSAGVETQYF. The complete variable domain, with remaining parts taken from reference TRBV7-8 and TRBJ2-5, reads GAGVSQSPRYKVAKRGQDVALRCDPISGHVSLFWYQQALGQGPEFLTYFQNEAQLDKSGLPSDRFFAERPEGSVSTLKIQRTQQEDSAVYLCASSLSAGVETQYFGPGTRLLVL.

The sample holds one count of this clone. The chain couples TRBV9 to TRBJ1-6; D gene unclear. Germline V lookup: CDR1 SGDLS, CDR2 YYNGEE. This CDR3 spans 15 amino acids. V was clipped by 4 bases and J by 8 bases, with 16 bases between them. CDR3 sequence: CASSPEPARDSPLHF. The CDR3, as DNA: TGTGCCAGCAGCCCAGAACCTGCGAGGGATTCACCCCTCCACTTT.

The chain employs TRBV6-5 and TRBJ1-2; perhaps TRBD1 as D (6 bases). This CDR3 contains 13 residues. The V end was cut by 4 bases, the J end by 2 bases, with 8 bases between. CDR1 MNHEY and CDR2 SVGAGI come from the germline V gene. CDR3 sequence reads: CASSWDKNYGYTF. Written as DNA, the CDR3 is TGTGCCAGCAGTTGGGACAAGAACTATGGCTACACCTTC.